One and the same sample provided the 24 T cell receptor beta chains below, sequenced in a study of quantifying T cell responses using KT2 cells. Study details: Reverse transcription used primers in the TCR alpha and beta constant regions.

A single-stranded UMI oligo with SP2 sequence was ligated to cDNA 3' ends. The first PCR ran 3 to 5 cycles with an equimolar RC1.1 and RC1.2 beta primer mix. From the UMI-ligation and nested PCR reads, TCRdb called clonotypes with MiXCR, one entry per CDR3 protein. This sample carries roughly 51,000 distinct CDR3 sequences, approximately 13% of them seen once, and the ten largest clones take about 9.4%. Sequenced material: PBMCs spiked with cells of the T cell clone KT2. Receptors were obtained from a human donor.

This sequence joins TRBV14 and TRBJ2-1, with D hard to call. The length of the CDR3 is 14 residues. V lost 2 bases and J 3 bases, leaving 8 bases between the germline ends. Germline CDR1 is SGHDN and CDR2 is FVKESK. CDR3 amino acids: CASSQISVYNEQFF. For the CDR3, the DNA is TGTGCCAGCAGCCAAATTTCAGTCTACAATGAGCAGTTCTTC.

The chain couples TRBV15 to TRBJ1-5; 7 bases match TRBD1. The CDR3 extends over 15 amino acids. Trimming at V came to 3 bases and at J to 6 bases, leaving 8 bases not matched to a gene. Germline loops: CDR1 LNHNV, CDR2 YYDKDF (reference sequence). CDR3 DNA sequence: TGTGCCACCAGCAGGACAGGGCGGGGTGGTCAGCCCCAGCATTTT. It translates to CATSRTGRGGQPQHF.

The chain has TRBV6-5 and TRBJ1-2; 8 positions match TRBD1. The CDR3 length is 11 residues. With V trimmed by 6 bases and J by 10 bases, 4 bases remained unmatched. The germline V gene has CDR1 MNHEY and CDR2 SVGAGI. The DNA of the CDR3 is TGTGCCAGCAGCCAGACAGGGGACTACACCTTC. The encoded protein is CASSQTGDYTF.

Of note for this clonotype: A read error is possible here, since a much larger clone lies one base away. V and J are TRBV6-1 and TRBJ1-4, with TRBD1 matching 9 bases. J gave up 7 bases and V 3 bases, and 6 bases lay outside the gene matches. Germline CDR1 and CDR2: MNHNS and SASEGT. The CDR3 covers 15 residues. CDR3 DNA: TGTGCCAGCAGTGAGGGGACAGGGTCGGGTGAAAAACTGTTTTTT. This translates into CASSEGTGSGEKLFF.

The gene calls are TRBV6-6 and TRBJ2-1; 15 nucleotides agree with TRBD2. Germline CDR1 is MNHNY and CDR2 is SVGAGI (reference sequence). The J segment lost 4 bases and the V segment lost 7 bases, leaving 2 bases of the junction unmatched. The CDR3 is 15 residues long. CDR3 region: CASTGTSGRYNEQFF. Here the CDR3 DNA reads TGTGCCAGCACCGGGACTAGCGGGAGGTACAATGAGCAGTTCTTC.

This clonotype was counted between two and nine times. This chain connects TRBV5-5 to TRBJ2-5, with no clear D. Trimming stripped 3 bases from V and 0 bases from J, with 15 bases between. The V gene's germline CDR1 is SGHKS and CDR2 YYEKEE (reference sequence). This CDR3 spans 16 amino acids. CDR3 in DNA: TGTGCCAGCAGCTACACCCCTTCCAGGTACCAAGAGACCCAGTACTTC. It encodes CASSYTPSRYQETQYF.

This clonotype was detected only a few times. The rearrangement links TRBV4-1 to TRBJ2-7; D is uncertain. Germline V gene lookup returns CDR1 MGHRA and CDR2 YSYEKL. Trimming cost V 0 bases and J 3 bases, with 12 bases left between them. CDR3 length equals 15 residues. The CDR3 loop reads CASSQDYLWDYEQYF. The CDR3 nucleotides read TGCGCCAGCAGCCAAGATTACCTTTGGGACTACGAGCAGTACTTC.

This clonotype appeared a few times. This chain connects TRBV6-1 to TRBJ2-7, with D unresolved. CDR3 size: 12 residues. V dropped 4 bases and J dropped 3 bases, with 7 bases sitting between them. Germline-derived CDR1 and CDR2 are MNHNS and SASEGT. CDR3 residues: CASSVLDYEQYF. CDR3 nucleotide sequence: TGTGCCAGCAGTGTGCTAGACTACGAGCAGTACTTC.

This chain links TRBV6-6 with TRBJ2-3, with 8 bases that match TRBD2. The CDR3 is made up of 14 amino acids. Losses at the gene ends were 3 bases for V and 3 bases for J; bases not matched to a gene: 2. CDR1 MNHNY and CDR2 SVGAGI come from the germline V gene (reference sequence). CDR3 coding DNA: TGTGCCAGCAGTTATGGGACTAGGACAGATACGCAGTATTTT. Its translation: CASSYGTRTDTQYF.

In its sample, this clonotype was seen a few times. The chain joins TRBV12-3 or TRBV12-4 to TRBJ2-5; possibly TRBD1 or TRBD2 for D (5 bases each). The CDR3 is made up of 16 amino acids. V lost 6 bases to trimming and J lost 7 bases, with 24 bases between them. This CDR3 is CASSSIGAASLGTQYF. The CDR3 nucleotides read TGTGCCAGCAGCTCGATCGGGGCTGCCAGCCTAGGGACCCAGTACTTC.

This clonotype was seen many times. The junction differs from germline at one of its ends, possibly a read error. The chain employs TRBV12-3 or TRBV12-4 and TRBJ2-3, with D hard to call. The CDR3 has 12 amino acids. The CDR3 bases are TGTGCCAGCAGCTTAGGCACAGATACGCAGTATTTT. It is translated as CASSLGTDTQYF.

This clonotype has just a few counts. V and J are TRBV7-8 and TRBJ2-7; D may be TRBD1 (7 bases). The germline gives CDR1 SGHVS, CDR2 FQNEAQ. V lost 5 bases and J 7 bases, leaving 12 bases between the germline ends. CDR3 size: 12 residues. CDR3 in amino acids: CASSRPGGEQYF. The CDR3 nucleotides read TGTGCCAGCAGCCGACCAGGGGGGGAGCAGTACTTC.

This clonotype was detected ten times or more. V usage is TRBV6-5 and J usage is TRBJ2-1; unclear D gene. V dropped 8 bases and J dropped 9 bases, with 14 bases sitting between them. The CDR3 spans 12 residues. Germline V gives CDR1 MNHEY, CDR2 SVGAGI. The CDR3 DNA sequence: TGTGCCAGCTCCAAAGATCACCGTGAGCAGTTCTTC. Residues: CASSKDHREQFF.

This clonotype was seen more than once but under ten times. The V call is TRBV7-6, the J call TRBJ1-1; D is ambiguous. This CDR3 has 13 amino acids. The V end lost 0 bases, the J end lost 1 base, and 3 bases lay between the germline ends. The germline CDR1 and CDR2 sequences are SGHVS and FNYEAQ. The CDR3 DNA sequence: TGTGCCAGCAGCTTAGCGAGGAACACTGAAGCTTTCTTT. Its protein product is CASSLARNTEAFF.

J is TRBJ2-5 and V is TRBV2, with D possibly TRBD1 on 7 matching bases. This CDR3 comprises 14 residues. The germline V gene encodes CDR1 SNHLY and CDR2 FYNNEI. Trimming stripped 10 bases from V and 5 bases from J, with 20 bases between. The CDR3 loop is CAIQKQGRWETQYF. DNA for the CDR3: TGTGCCATCCAAAAACAGGGGAGGTGGGAGACCCAGTACTTC. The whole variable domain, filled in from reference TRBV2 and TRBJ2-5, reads EPEVTQTPSHQVTQMGQEVILRCVPISNHLYFYWYRQILGQKVEFLVSFYNNEISEKSEIFDDQFSVERPDGSNFTLKIRSTKLEDSAMYFCAIQKQGRWETQYFGPGTRLLVL.

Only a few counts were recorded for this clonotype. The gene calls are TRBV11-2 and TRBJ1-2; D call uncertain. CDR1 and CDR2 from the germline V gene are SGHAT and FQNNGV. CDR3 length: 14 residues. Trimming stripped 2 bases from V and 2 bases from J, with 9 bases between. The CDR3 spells CASSLTHSNYGYTF. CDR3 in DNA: TGTGCCAGCAGCTTAACTCATTCCAACTATGGCTACACCTTC. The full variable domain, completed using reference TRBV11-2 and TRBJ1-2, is EAGVAQSPRYKIIEKRQSVAFWCNPISGHATLYWYQQILGQGPKLLIQFQNNGVVDDSQLPKDRFSAERLKGVDSTLKIQPAKLEDSAVYLCASSLTHSNYGYTFGSGTRLTVV.

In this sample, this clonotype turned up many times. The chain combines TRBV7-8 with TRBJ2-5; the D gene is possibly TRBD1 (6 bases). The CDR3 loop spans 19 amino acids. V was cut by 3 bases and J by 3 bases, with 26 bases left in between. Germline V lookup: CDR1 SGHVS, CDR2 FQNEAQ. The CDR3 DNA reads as TGTGCCAGCAGCTTCCCTAGGGGGTTCCAGTCCTCCCAGAAAGAGACCCAGTACTTC. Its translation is CASSFPRGFQSSQKETQYF.

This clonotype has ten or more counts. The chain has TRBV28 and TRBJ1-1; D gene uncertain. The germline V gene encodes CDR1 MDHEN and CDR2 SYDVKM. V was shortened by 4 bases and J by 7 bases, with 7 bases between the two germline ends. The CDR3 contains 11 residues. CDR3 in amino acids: CASSSSIEAFF. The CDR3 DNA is TGTGCCAGCAGTTCCTCCATTGAAGCTTTCTTT.

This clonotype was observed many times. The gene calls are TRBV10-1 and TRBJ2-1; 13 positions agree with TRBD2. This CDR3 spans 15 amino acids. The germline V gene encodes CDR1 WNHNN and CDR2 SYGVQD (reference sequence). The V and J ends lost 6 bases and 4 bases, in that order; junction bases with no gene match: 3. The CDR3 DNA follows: TGCGCCAGCAGAGGGACTAGCGGGAAGTACAATGAGCAGTTCTTC. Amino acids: CASRGTSGKYNEQFF.

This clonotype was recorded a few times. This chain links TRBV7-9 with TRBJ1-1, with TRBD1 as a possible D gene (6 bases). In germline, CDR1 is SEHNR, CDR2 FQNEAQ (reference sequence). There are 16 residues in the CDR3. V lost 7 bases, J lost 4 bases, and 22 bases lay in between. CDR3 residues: CASTIWGEGGGTEAFF. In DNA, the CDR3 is TGTGCCAGCACCATCTGGGGGGAGGGGGGTGGCACTGAAGCTTTCTTT.

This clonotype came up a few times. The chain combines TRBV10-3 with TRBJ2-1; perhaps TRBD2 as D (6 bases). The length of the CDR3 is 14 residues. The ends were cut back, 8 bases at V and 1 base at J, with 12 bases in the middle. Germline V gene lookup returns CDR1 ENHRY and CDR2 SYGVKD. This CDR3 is CAISGDSSYNEQFF. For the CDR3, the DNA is TGTGCCATCTCGGGAGACTCGTCCTACAATGAGCAGTTCTTC.

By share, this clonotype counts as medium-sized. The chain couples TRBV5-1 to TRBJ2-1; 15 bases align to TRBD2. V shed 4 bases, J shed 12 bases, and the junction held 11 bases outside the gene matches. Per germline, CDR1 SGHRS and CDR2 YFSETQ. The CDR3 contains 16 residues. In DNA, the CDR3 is TGCGCCAGCAGCCCAGAAGCCGGGACTAGCGGGGGGCGGCAGTTCTTC. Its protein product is CASSPEAGTSGGRQFF.

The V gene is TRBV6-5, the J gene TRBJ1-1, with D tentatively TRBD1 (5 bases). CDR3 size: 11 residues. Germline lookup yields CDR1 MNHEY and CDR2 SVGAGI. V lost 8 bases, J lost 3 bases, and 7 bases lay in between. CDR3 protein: CASGRDTEAFF. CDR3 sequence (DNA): TGTGCCAGCGGCAGGGACACTGAAGCTTTCTTT.

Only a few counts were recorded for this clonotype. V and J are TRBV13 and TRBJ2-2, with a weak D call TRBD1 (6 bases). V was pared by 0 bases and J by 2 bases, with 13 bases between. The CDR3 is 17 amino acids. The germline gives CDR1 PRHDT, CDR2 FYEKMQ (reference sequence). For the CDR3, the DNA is TGTGCCAGCAGCTTAGGCGATTGGACAGAAAACACCGGGGAGCTGTTTTTT. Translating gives CASSLGDWTENTGELFF.